One sample yielded the 29 T cell receptor beta chains listed below, sequenced in a study of cytomegalovirus exposure and HLA in healthy donors. With 60 Vbeta and 13 Jbeta primers, the PCR was carried out. The table came from immunoSEQ multiplex PCR; TCRdb's copy has only in-frame clones and leaves some out. The table lists about 120,000 clones, about 70% of them singletons. Sequencing was done on a sample of PBMCs. The receptors come from a male donor in good health and CMV-seronegative.

This chain joins TRBV6-5 and TRBJ2-7; 7 bases are a match to TRBD1. CDR3 length: 14 amino acids. V was pared by 2 bases and J by 2 bases, with 3 bases of the junction left unmatched. Germline assignment: CDR1 MNHEY and CDR2 SVGAGI. This CDR3 is CASSYAQGAYEQYF. The DNA for the CDR3 is TGTGCCAGCAGTTACGCCCAGGGGGCCTACGAGCAGTACTTC.

The genes are TRBV27 and TRBJ2-3, with TRBD2 identical over 7 bases. With 4 bases clipped from V and 5 bases from J, the junction kept 9 bases outside the gene matches. Germline values: CDR1 MNHEY, CDR2 SMNVEV (reference sequence). The CDR3 is made up of 15 amino acids. CDR3 DNA sequence: TGTGCCAGCAGTTCCAATAGCGGGTCTCAAGATACGCAGTATTTT. Translating gives CASSSNSGSQDTQYF.

With respect to this clone: At one of its ends the junction is not consistent with the germline gene, which may arise from a read error. The J gene is TRBJ2-7, the V gene TRBV7-9, with 8 nucleotides matching TRBD1. The CDR3 length is 15 residues. Per germline, CDR1 SEHNR and CDR2 FQNEAQ (reference sequence). Here the CDR3 reads CSSSPRDRREGEQYF. The CDR3 nucleotides read TGTTCCAGCAGCCCACGGGACAGGAGAGAAGGGGAGCAGTACTTC.

CDR3 amino acids: CASSSSPRGAPPDTQYF. The DNA for the CDR3 is TGTGCCAGCAGCTCCTCACCGCGGGGGGCGCCCCCAGATACGCAGTATTTT. The chain joins TRBV7-2 to TRBJ2-3; 8 bases align to TRBD2. V trimming: 4 bases; J trimming: 4 bases; junction bases outside the gene matches: 13. This CDR3 region has 17 residues. Germline V lookup: CDR1 SGHTA, CDR2 FQGNSA.

The chain employs TRBV6-5 and TRBJ2-7; weak D call: TRBD1 (6 bases). The CDR3 covers 13 residues. The germline gives CDR1 MNHEY, CDR2 SVGAGI. V was trimmed by 3 bases and J by 7 bases, leaving 13 bases between them. CDR3 nucleotides: TGTGCCAGCAGTTATGTCCCGAGGGGGGAGCAGTACTTC. This encodes CASSYVPRGEQYF.

The CDR3 DNA reads as TGTGCCAGCAGGCGGACTACCACGGAGGATACGCAGTATTTT. Residues: CASRRTTTEDTQYF. The chain has TRBV7-2 and TRBJ2-3; D might be TRBD2 (6 bases). The CDR3 totals 14 residues. CDR1 and CDR2 (germline): SGHTA, FQGNSA. V gave up 6 bases and J gave up 6 bases, with 16 bases separating them. The full variable domain, rest sourced from reference TRBV7-2 and TRBJ2-3, is GAGVSQSPSNKVTEKGKDVELRCDPISGHTALYWYRQSLGQGLEFLIYFQGNSAPDKSGLPSDRFSAERTGGSVSTLTIQRTQQEDSAVYLCASRRTTTEDTQYFGPGTRLTVL.

Note on this clone: Within the sample, other DNA sequences also encode this same CDR3. The V and J genes are TRBV7-2 and TRBJ2-1; possible D gene TRBD2, 6 bases. The germline CDR1 and CDR2 sequences are SGHTA and FQGNSA. Trimming removed 5 bases at V and 6 bases at J, with 11 bases between. The CDR3 consists of 13 residues. The CDR3 nucleotides read TGTGCCAGCAGCCTCCTGGGGGGCAATGAGCAGTTCTTC. Encoded protein: CASSLLGGNEQFF.

The rearrangement joins TRBV28 to TRBJ1-2; D might be TRBD1 (5 bases). Germline V gives CDR1 MDHEN, CDR2 SYDVKM. This CDR3 is built from 13 residues. V lost 5 bases to trimming and J lost 7 bases, with 14 bases between them. CDR3 nucleotide sequence: TGTGCCAGCAGTGCCGACAGCCGGAGTGGCTACACCTTC. It encodes CASSADSRSGYTF.

This chain joins TRBV28 and TRBJ1-1, with D perhaps matching TRBD1 (6 bases). CDR1 and CDR2 from the germline V gene are MDHEN and SYDVKM. The CDR3 runs 15 residues. Trimming shortened V by 1 base and J by 4 bases, and 13 bases separated the two germline ends. The CDR3 loop is CASSLSWGHGTEAFF. Here the CDR3 DNA reads TGTGCCAGCAGTTTATCTTGGGGGCATGGCACTGAAGCTTTCTTT.

The rearrangement uses TRBV30 and TRBJ1-1; 9 positions agree with TRBD1. V trimming: 3 bases; J trimming: 1 base; junction bases outside the gene matches: 6. Germline V lookup: CDR1 GTSNPN, CDR2 SVGIG (reference sequence). This CDR3 comprises 15 residues. The CDR3 sequence is CAWRSQGAGNTEAFF. The CDR3, as DNA: TGTGCCTGGAGGTCACAGGGGGCGGGGAACACTGAAGCTTTCTTT.

In its sample, this clone was seen a few times. The V gene is TRBV15, the J gene TRBJ2-7; TRBD1 agrees at 10 bases. Looked up from germline, CDR1 is LNHNV and CDR2 is YYDKDF (reference sequence). The CDR3 covers 16 residues. J was trimmed by 0 bases and V by 1 base; bases with no gene match: 3. The DNA of the CDR3 is TGTGCCACCAGCAGAGGAGGGACAGGGGTCTCCTACGAGCAGTACTTC. Its protein product is CATSRGGTGVSYEQYF.

The CDR3 reads CASSQGAGAKNIQYF. The CDR3 nucleotides read TGTGCCAGCAGTCAGGGGGCGGGGGCCAAAAACATTCAGTACTTC. The chain has TRBV28 and TRBJ2-4; 8 nucleotides match TRBD1. V shed 5 bases and J 1 base; nucleotides not matched to a gene: 4. This CDR3 has 15 amino acids. Per germline, CDR1 MDHEN and CDR2 SYDVKM.

The chain combines TRBV4-2 with TRBJ1-5, with a weak D call TRBD1 (6 bases). Germline V gene sequence: CDR1 LGHNA, CDR2 YNFKEQ. V dropped 7 bases and J dropped 8 bases, with 24 bases sitting between them. The CDR3 runs to 16 residues. CDR3 amino acids: CASTSRSQGLIKPQHF. CDR3 in DNA: TGTGCCAGCACCTCGAGGTCACAGGGCCTAATCAAGCCCCAGCATTTT.

Of note for this clone: One end of the junction does not line up with germline, which may come from a read error. The chain has TRBV7-9 and TRBJ2-5; TRBD1 matches 8 bases. The CDR3 spans 13 residues. The germline CDR1 and CDR2 sequences are SEHNR and FQNEAQ (reference sequence). As DNA, the CDR3 is TGTTCCAGCAGACAGGGGATCGGAGAGACCCAGTACTTC. It encodes CSSRQGIGETQYF.

This clone was seen a handful of times. V usage is TRBV28 and J usage is TRBJ2-2; 7 bases are a match to TRBD2. Germline CDR1 MDHEN, CDR2 SYDVKM. J lost 4 bases, V lost 8 bases, and 10 bases had no gene match. This CDR3 spans 15 amino acids. The CDR3 spells CASLVGGRTTGELFF. In DNA, the CDR3 is TGTGCCAGCCTCGTGGGCGGGAGAACCACCGGGGAGCTGTTTTTT. The variable domain in full, completed from reference TRBV28 and TRBJ2-2, reads DVKVTQSSRYLVKRTGEKVFLECVQDMDHENMFWYRQDPGLGLRLIYFSYDVKMKEKGDIPEGYSVSREKKERFSLILESASTNQTSMYLCASLVGGRTTGELFFGEGSRLTVL.

This chain uses TRBV5-4 with TRBJ2-2; no clear D gene. The ends were cut back, 5 bases at V and 0 bases at J, with 11 bases in the middle. The CDR3 consists of 15 residues. The germline CDR1 and CDR2 sequences are SGHNT and YYREEE (reference sequence). DNA of the CDR3: TGTGCCAGCAGTCCGGAGATCGCGAACACCGGGGAGCTGTTTTTT. Translated, it gives CASSPEIANTGELFF.

V gene TRBV28 combines with J gene TRBJ1-2; 7 bases line up with TRBD1. The CDR3 sequence is 13 residues long. Germline V gene lookup returns CDR1 MDHEN and CDR2 SYDVKM. V lost 7 bases and J lost 0; bases outside the gene matches: 2. The CDR3 nucleotides are TGTGCCAGCATGGGGACAGCTAACTATGGCTACACCTTC. Protein: CASMGTANYGYTF.

This clone occurred once. The chain joins TRBV5-4 to TRBJ2-2; TRBD2 might be the D (5 bases). The germline CDR1 and CDR2 sequences are SGHNT and YYREEE (reference sequence). The length of the CDR3 is 13 residues. The ends were cut back, 2 bases at V and 6 bases at J, with 8 bases in the middle. CDR3 sequence reads: CASSFEGPGELFF. CDR3 sequence (DNA): TGTGCCAGCAGCTTCGAGGGCCCCGGGGAGCTGTTTTTT.

The J gene is TRBJ2-3, the V gene TRBV2, with a weak D call TRBD2 (5 bases). Trimming removed 6 bases at V and 0 bases at J, with 13 bases between. Germline loops: CDR1 SNHLY, CDR2 FYNNEI. The CDR3 is 15 amino acids. The CDR3 DNA sequence: TGTGCCAGCAGCTCCCCGGGGATTAGCACAGATACGCAGTATTTT. It encodes CASSSPGISTDTQYF.

The rearrangement uses TRBV4-2 and TRBJ2-7, with D possibly being TRBD2 (7 bases). The CDR3 length is 15 residues. V lost 0 bases to trimming and J lost 4 bases, with 13 bases between them. Per the germline V gene, CDR1 is LGHNA and CDR2 is YNFKEQ. CDR3 sequence (DNA): TGTGCCAGCAGCCAAGATGGGGGGGCCCAATACGAGCAGTACTTC. Protein: CASSQDGGAQYEQYF.

This clone was detected once. The rearrangement uses TRBV5-4 and TRBJ2-2, with TRBD2 matching over 9 bases. This CDR3 region has 15 residues. After removal of 4 bases from V and 6 bases from J, the junction contained 7 bases not matched to a gene. Germline V gene sequence: CDR1 SGHNT, CDR2 YYREEE (reference sequence). The CDR3 coding sequence is TGTGCCAGCAGCCTGACTAGCGGCGTTTCCGGGGAGCTGTTTTTT. It encodes CASSLTSGVSGELFF. The whole variable domain, filled in from reference TRBV5-4 and TRBJ2-2, reads ETGVTQSPTHLIKTRGQQVTLRCSSQSGHNTVSWYQQALGQGPQFIFQYYREEENGRGNFPPRFSGLQFPNYSSELNVNALELDDSALYLCASSLTSGVSGELFFGEGSRLTVL.

The chain couples TRBV19 to TRBJ2-5, with 11 positions matching TRBD2. The V segment lost 5 bases and the J segment 2 bases; nucleotides outside the gene matches: 10. The length of the CDR3 is 17 residues. Germline V lookup: CDR1 LNHDA, CDR2 SQIVND (reference sequence). The CDR3, as DNA: TGTGCCAGTAGTTTTCCGGGACTAGCGGACTATCAAGAGACCCAGTACTTC. It codes for CASSFPGLADYQETQYF.

The rearrangement uses TRBV18 and TRBJ1-5, with 12 bases that match TRBD1. V shed 6 bases, J shed 6 bases, and the junction held 12 bases outside the gene matches. Germline lookup yields CDR1 KGHSH and CDR2 LQKENI. This CDR3 has 17 amino acids. DNA of the CDR3: TGTGCCAGCTCTCCCCGGGACAGGGGGCCGTTTAGTCAGCCCCAGCATTTT. This translates into CASSPRDRGPFSQPQHF.

The chain couples TRBV6-1 to TRBJ2-1, with TRBD2 matching over 9 bases. Germline loops: CDR1 MNHNS, CDR2 SASEGT. The CDR3 loop spans 14 amino acids. V was pared by 7 bases and J by 8 bases, with 9 bases of the junction left unmatched. CDR3 amino acids: CASTGTSHSDEQFF. CDR3 bases: TGTGCCAGCACAGGGACTAGCCATAGTGATGAGCAGTTCTTC.

This clone was seen more than once but under ten times. The rearrangement links TRBV7-2 to TRBJ1-1; weak D call: TRBD1 (5 bases). The CDR3 consists of 14 residues. Trimming took 2 bases from V and 1 from J, leaving 8 bases between them. Germline CDR1 reads SGHTA; CDR2 reads FQGNSA. CDR3 in DNA: TGTGCCAGCAGCTTACGGCAGGGGAACACTGAAGCTTTCTTT. It encodes CASSLRQGNTEAFF.

The J gene is TRBJ1-5, the V gene TRBV28, with 8 positions matching TRBD1. Germline assignment: CDR1 MDHEN and CDR2 SYDVKM. The V gene end was trimmed by 6 bases and the J gene end by 7 bases; junction bases not matched to a gene: 14. This CDR3 comprises 16 residues. CDR3 in DNA: TGTGCCAGCAGCCCGCCCCGGGACAGGATCGGGCAGCCCCAGCATTTT. The encoded protein is CASSPPRDRIGQPQHF.

The rearrangement joins TRBV7-8 to TRBJ2-1; 12 nucleotides agree with TRBD2. The ends lost 3 bases at V and 7 bases at J; junction bases unmatched: 10. The CDR3 length is 17 residues. Germline-derived CDR1 and CDR2 are SGHVS and FQNEAQ. The CDR3 sequence: CASSLTSGSPYGNEQFF. DNA of the CDR3: TGTGCCAGCAGCTTGACTAGCGGGAGTCCTTACGGTAATGAGCAGTTCTTC.

This clone was detected only a few times. The rearrangement links TRBV29-1 to TRBJ1-2, with D perhaps TRBD1 (6 bases). V gave up 2 bases and J gave up 4 bases, with 14 bases separating them. The CDR3 spans 14 residues. The germline V gene has CDR1 SQVTM and CDR2 ANQGSEA. The CDR3 sequence is CSVESTGRGYGYTF. The CDR3 region has the DNA TGCAGCGTTGAAAGTACGGGCAGGGGCTATGGCTACACCTTC.

The V call is TRBV7-6, the J call TRBJ2-7; TRBD1 matches 7 bases. CDR3 size: 16 residues. Germline CDR1 SGHVS, CDR2 FNYEAQ. V shed 2 bases and J 0 bases; nucleotides not matched to a gene: 7. The CDR3 here is CASSLRYRGTSYEQYF. For the CDR3, the DNA is TGTGCCAGCAGCTTAAGGTACAGGGGTACCTCCTACGAGCAGTACTTC.